The following is a T cell receptor beta chain sequence with its context. The data originate from a study of blood T cell repertoires in COVID-19. The table came from immunoSEQ multiplex PCR; TCRdb's copy has only in-frame clones and leaves some out. Of about 170,000 clones in the sample, more than 75% are singletons; the top ten hold around 2.1%. Germline-derived CDR1 and CDR2 are MGHRA and YSYEKL. V was shortened by 1 base and J by 7 bases, with 19 bases between the two germline ends. This CDR3 region has 16 residues. Sequenced: peripheral blood. The source of this sequence is a man over 45 who had recovered from COVID-19. V is TRBV4-1 and J is TRBJ1-1, with TRBD1 as a possible D gene (5 bases). The DNA for the CDR3 is TGCGCCAGCAGCCAAGCCCCGGGACTGGGCCCTTTTGAAGCTTTCTTT. This codes for CASSQAPGLGPFEAFF.